The following is a T cell receptor (beta chain) sequence with its context. Its matching antigen is unknown. Only one heparinised blood draw was taken per donor, and its volume averaged about 116 mL. The sample is drawn from a study of beta chain features in type 1 diabetes. Study results and limitations: In all four CD4+ subsets, TCRB CDR3 length was significantly, moderately reduced in type 1 diabetes.

Reverse transcription of all isolated RNA meant that expressed TCRB transcripts were sequenced. Sequencing was performed with immunoSEQ multiplex PCR; in TCRdb, only in-frame clones are kept and a portion is missing. The sample has roughly 70,000 clones; almost 50% are singletons. The clonotype originates from a man aged 25-45 years with type 1 diabetes. Sequencing input: central memory CD4+ T cells from blood.

The CDR3 loop is CASRRGGDTEAFF. The CDR3 coding sequence is TGTGCCAGCCGACGAGGAGGGGACACTGAAGCTTTCTTT. The chain carries TRBV6-5 and TRBJ1-1, with D possibly being TRBD1 (5 bases). V was clipped by 8 bases and J by 3 bases, with 13 bases between them. The length of the CDR3 is 13 residues. Germline lookup yields CDR1 MNHEY and CDR2 SVGAGI.